One and the same sample provided the 30 T cell receptor beta chains below, sequenced in a study of T cell responses to AZD1222 COVID-19 vaccine. Sequenced by immunoSEQ multiplex PCR; TCRdb stores in-frame clones only, minus some. This sample has 80,000 or so clones, with about 90% found just once. This sample comprised peripheral blood, obtained on day 0 of AZD1222 vaccination. These receptors were collected from an adult in good health.

Written as DNA, the CDR3 is TGTGCCAGCTCACCAGACGGTAGCAATCAGCCCCAGCATTTT. Translation gives CASSPDGSNQPQHF. The V and J genes are TRBV18 and TRBJ1-5, with D unclear. From germline, CDR1 is KGHSH and CDR2 LQKENI. The CDR3 has 14 amino acids. The germline V and J ends were trimmed by 2 bases and 0 bases, with 5 bases remaining between them.

The V and J genes are TRBV15 and TRBJ1-1; 8 nucleotides line up with TRBD1. The CDR3 is 13 amino acids. Trimming at V came to 8 bases and at J to 0 bases, leaving 2 bases not matched to a gene. CDR1 and CDR2 from the germline V gene are LNHNV and YYDKDF (reference sequence). CDR3 in DNA: TGTGCCACCGCACAGGGGGTGAACACTGAAGCTTTCTTT. Translation: CATAQGVNTEAFF.

The chain couples TRBV6-5 to TRBJ2-2; unclear D gene. This CDR3 spans 16 amino acids. Germline V gene lookup returns CDR1 MNHEY and CDR2 SVGAGI. Between the trimmed V and J ends, which lost 4 bases and 5 bases, there was a span of 17 bases. CDR3 protein: CASSSLSGTRTGELFF. CDR3 nucleotide sequence: TGTGCCAGCAGTTCCCTCTCGGGCACTCGGACCGGGGAGCTGTTTTTT.

This rearrangement joins TRBV15 to TRBJ1-5; 8 bases match TRBD1. The CDR3 totals 15 residues. Trimming took 1 base from V and 7 from J; bases not matched to a gene: 6. Germline-derived CDR1 and CDR2 are LNHNV and YYDKDF (reference sequence). CDR3 DNA sequence: TGTGCCACCAGCAGAGCCAGGGGGCAGGGCCAGCCCCAGCATTTT. Translation gives CATSRARGQGQPQHF.

V gene TRBV9 combines with J gene TRBJ1-2; D perhaps matches TRBD1 (6 bases). From germline, CDR1 is SGDLS and CDR2 YYNGEE. The CDR3 spans 15 residues. The V gene lost 0 bases and the J gene lost 4 bases, with 13 bases spanning the gap. CDR3 sequence (DNA): TGTGCCAGCAGCGTAGCAGGGGCTGGCCCCTATGGCTACACCTTC. Amino acids: CASSVAGAGPYGYTF. Full variable domain (remainder filled in from reference TRBV9 and TRBJ1-2): DSGVTQTPKHLITATGQRVTLRCSPRSGDLSVYWYQQSLDQGLQFLIQYYNGEERAKGNILERFSAQQFPDLHSELNLSSLELGDSALYFCASSVAGAGPYGYTFGSGTRLTVV.

The rearrangement uses TRBV10-1 and TRBJ2-3, with TRBD2 matching 9 bases. This CDR3 is 17 amino acids long. The V gene's germline CDR1 is WNHNN and CDR2 SYGVQD (reference sequence). The V segment lost 8 bases and the J segment 0 bases; nucleotides outside the gene matches: 12. For the CDR3, the DNA is TGCGCCAGCCGGAGCGGGAGGCCACTCGCAAGCACAGATACGCAGTATTTT. Protein: CASRSGRPLASTDTQYF.

This clone occurred a few times. J is TRBJ1-2 and V is TRBV30; the D is unclear. This CDR3 spans 12 amino acids. V lost 5 bases and J 9 bases, leaving 16 bases between the germline ends. The germline V gene has CDR1 GTSNPN and CDR2 SVGIG (reference sequence). The CDR3 reads CAWGFESSSYTF. Here the CDR3 DNA reads TGTGCCTGGGGGTTCGAGAGCTCAAGCTACACCTTC.

This clone was observed once. V usage is TRBV6-1 and J usage is TRBJ2-1; 11 bases are shared with TRBD1. Germline V CDR1 and CDR2: MNHNS, SASEGT. The length of the CDR3 is 15 residues. V was pared by 2 bases and J by 6 bases, with 3 bases of the junction left unmatched. CDR3 bases: TGTGCCAGCAGTGAACAGGGACAGGGGGTCAATGAGCAGTTCTTC. This sequence encodes CASSEQGQGVNEQFF.

The chain joins TRBV5-4 to TRBJ1-6, with TRBD1 matching 10 bases. The CDR3 is 14 residues long. Losses at the gene ends were 6 bases for V and 10 bases for J; bases not matched to a gene: 7. CDR1 is SGHNT, CDR2 YYREEE, per germline (reference sequence). The CDR3 bases are TGTGCCAGCACCAAAAGGGACAGGGGATCACCCCTCCACTTT. Translated: CASTKRDRGSPLHF.

This chain uses TRBV27 with TRBJ1-2; 9 nucleotides align to TRBD1. Germline V lookup: CDR1 MNHEY, CDR2 SMNVEV (reference sequence). This CDR3 region has 15 residues. The V segment lost 6 bases and the J segment 3 bases; nucleotides outside the gene matches: 8. CDR3 DNA: TGTGCCAGCAGCCCCGGACAGGGGTTTTACTATGGCTACACCTTC. Its translation is CASSPGQGFYYGYTF.

CDR3 sequence reads: CAWSVRGRTEAFF. The DNA for the CDR3 is TGTGCCTGGAGTGTTAGGGGACGCACTGAAGCTTTCTTT. The chain recombines TRBV30 with TRBJ1-1; D is perhaps TRBD1 (5 bases). The V gene's germline CDR1 is GTSNPN and CDR2 SVGIG (reference sequence). The CDR3 consists of 13 residues. Deletions cut 0 bases from V and 4 bases from J, with 9 bases between.

The chain combines TRBV18 with TRBJ1-5; 9 nucleotides line up with TRBD1. The CDR3 runs 13 residues. Germline V gives CDR1 KGHSH, CDR2 LQKENI. The junction had 2 bases not matched to a gene; V was cut back by 4 bases and J by 7 bases. The CDR3 DNA reads as TGTGCCAGCTCACGGGACAGGGAGCAGCCCCAGCATTTT. Translation gives CASSRDREQPQHF.

The rearrangement joins TRBV11-3 to TRBJ2-1; maybe TRBD1 (5 bases). V was pared by 4 bases and J by 7 bases, with 17 bases between. The germline CDR1 and CDR2 sequences are SGHNT and YENEEA. The CDR3 contains 15 residues. Here the CDR3 DNA reads TGTGCCAGCAGCTATGGGGCCTACGGTGGGAATGAGCAGTTCTTC. This sequence encodes CASSYGAYGGNEQFF.

Of note for this clone: At one end, the junction sequence differs from germline, possibly due to a read error. The V call is TRBV7-7, the J call TRBJ1-4; 8 bases are shared with TRBD1. CDR3 length: 15 amino acids. Germline CDR1 is SSHAT and CDR2 is FNYEAQ (reference sequence). Written as DNA, the CDR3 is TGTGCTAGCAACTTAGGACAGGGACCTAATGAAAAACTGTTTTTT. This sequence encodes CASNLGQGPNEKLFF.

This clone has ten or more counts. V usage is TRBV13 and J usage is TRBJ2-7; 8 nucleotides match TRBD2. Trimming cost V 3 bases and J 2 bases; bases outside gene matches: 3. The V gene's germline CDR1 is PRHDT and CDR2 FYEKMQ (reference sequence). This CDR3 is 14 amino acids long. This CDR3 is CASSFREGAYEQYF. CDR3 DNA sequence: TGTGCCAGCAGCTTCCGGGAGGGGGCCTACGAGCAGTACTTC.

This clone was seen only once. The chain is built from TRBV30 and TRBJ1-1; D call uncertain. Germline CDR1 is GTSNPN and CDR2 is SVGIG (reference sequence). The CDR3 runs 11 residues. V was clipped by 3 bases and J by 0 bases, with 2 bases between them. In nucleotides, the CDR3 is TGTGCCTGGAGAGTGAACACTGAAGCTTTCTTT. Encoded protein: CAWRVNTEAFF.

The rearrangement uses TRBV4-1 and TRBJ2-5, with 9 nucleotides matching TRBD2. CDR1 MGHRA and CDR2 YSYEKL come from the germline V gene. V gave up 7 bases and J gave up 7 bases; unmatched junction bases: 13. There are 15 residues in the CDR3. The CDR3 loop is CASTRQTSGSMTQYF. The CDR3 nucleotides read TGCGCCAGCACCCGACAGACTAGCGGCTCGATGACCCAGTACTTC.

The chain has TRBV7-3 and TRBJ2-2; 7 bases are shared with TRBD1. Per germline, CDR1 SGHTA and CDR2 FQGTGA. This CDR3 is built from 13 residues. The V segment lost 4 bases and the J segment 7 bases; nucleotides outside the gene matches: 3. CDR3 DNA: TGTGCCAGCAGCTCCAGGGGGTTCGGGGAGCTGTTTTTT. This gives the protein CASSSRGFGELFF.

The rearrangement links TRBV19 to TRBJ1-4; D is undetermined. The CDR3 loop spans 13 amino acids. V was shortened by 3 bases and J by 7 bases, with 9 bases between the two germline ends. Germline V CDR1 and CDR2: LNHDA, SQIVND (reference sequence). The CDR3 sequence: CASSIGFSEKLFF. The CDR3 DNA sequence: TGTGCCAGTAGTATCGGGTTTTCTGAAAAACTGTTTTTT.

The rearrangement links TRBV6-5 to TRBJ1-5; possibly TRBD1 for D (6 bases). Trimming took off 4 bases at V and 2 bases at J, with 15 bases between the two ends. The CDR3 totals 16 residues. Per germline, CDR1 MNHEY and CDR2 SVGAGI. The DNA of the CDR3 is TGTGCCAGCAGTTTGACTCAGGGGACGGGCAATCAGCCCCAGCATTTT. This translates into CASSLTQGTGNQPQHF.

Here the CDR3 reads CASSRLNRRAVQPQHF. CDR3 DNA sequence: TGTGCCAGTAGCAGACTTAACAGACGGGCGGTGCAGCCCCAGCATTTT. The V and J genes are TRBV19 and TRBJ1-5; no reliable D call. This CDR3 region has 16 residues. Trimming cost V 6 bases and J 7 bases, with 22 bases left between them. CDR1 and CDR2 (germline): LNHDA, SQIVND (reference sequence).

This chain uses TRBV19 with TRBJ1-2; D possibly corresponds to TRBD1 (5 bases). CDR3 length: 16 amino acids. CDR1 and CDR2 (germline): LNHDA, SQIVND (reference sequence). The CDR3 is CVTKPSGTDFEDGYTF. The CDR3 DNA reads as TGTGTCACTAAACCCTCCGGGACGGATTTTGAGGATGGCTACACCTTC.

The genes are TRBV7-2 and TRBJ1-2; D is unresolved. The CDR3 sequence is 14 residues long. Germline V gives CDR1 SGHTA, CDR2 FQGNSA. V was clipped by 4 bases and J by 4 bases, with 13 bases between them. CDR3 nucleotide sequence: TGTGCCAGCAGCTCCGATCTCGAGTCCTATGGCTACACCTTC. This codes for CASSSDLESYGYTF.

V usage is TRBV11-3 and J usage is TRBJ2-6, with D unclear. V lost 6 bases to trimming and J lost 1 base, with 10 bases between them. This CDR3 region has 15 residues. Looked up from germline, CDR1 is SGHNT and CDR2 is YENEEA. The chain's CDR3 is CASSYGQSGANVLTF. CDR3 nucleotide sequence: TGTGCCAGCAGTTATGGCCAGTCTGGGGCCAACGTCCTGACTTTC. The full variable domain, with the rest looked up from reference TRBV11-3 and TRBJ2-6, is EAGVVQSPRYKIIEKKQPVAFWCNPISGHNTLYWYLQNLGQGPELLIRYENEEAVDDSQLPKDRFSAERLKGVDSTLKIQPAELGDSAVYLCASSYGQSGANVLTFGAGSRLTVL.

The chain employs TRBV18 and TRBJ1-1; D ambiguous. The V and J ends lost 1 base and 3 bases respectively, with 6 bases between them. This CDR3 comprises 13 residues. In germline, CDR1 is KGHSH, CDR2 LQKENI. DNA of the CDR3: TGTGCCAGCTCACCACGCCAGGACACTGAAGCTTTCTTT. Translated, it gives CASSPRQDTEAFF.

CDR3 sequence (DNA): TGCGCCAGCAGTGGGGGAGATGAAAAACTGTTTTTT. This sequence encodes CASSGGDEKLFF. The chain uses TRBV10-2 and TRBJ1-4; D not resolved. The CDR3 extends over 12 amino acids. Germline V gives CDR1 WSHSY, CDR2 SAAADI. Between the trimmed V and J ends, which lost 4 bases and 6 bases, there was a span of 6 bases.

This clone was found once. V usage is TRBV19 and J usage is TRBJ2-1; 9 bases map to TRBD2. Germline CDR1 is LNHDA and CDR2 is SQIVND (reference sequence). The CDR3 is 17 amino acids. Trimming cost V 7 bases and J 0 bases; bases outside gene matches: 10. The CDR3 coding sequence is TGTGCCAGTACAGGAACTAGCGGGCTAAGCTCCTACAATGAGCAGTTCTTC. It codes for CASTGTSGLSSYNEQFF.

This chain uses TRBV4-1 with TRBJ1-2; the match to TRBD1 covers 9 bases. The CDR3 contains 15 residues. Germline values: CDR1 MGHRA, CDR2 YSYEKL. The J segment lost 8 bases and the V segment lost 0 bases, leaving 7 bases of the junction unmatched. CDR3 loop: CASSQDNRGHRGYTF. The DNA of the CDR3 is TGCGCCAGCAGCCAAGACAACAGGGGGCATAGGGGCTACACCTTC.

This clone has a single count. V usage is TRBV18 and J usage is TRBJ2-7; 11 positions agree with TRBD2. Germline trimming cut 4 bases from V and 4 bases from J; bases unmatched to any gene: 6. The CDR3 has 15 amino acids. From germline, CDR1 is KGHSH and CDR2 LQKENI. CDR3 DNA sequence: TGTGCCAGCTCACTCACTAGCGGGAGTAGGTACGAGCAGTACTTC. It is translated as CASSLTSGSRYEQYF.

The chain couples TRBV4-3 to TRBJ1-2; 8 nucleotides agree with TRBD1. The CDR3 is 18 amino acids. Germline V gene data show CDR1 as LGHNA and CDR2 as YSLEER. Germline trimming cut 3 bases from V and 2 bases from J; bases unmatched to any gene: 14. Written as DNA, the CDR3 is TGCGCCAGCAGCCAGAGGGGCCAGGGGGCGGGGCCCAACTATGGCTACACCTTC. Translated, it gives CASSQRGQGAGPNYGYTF.